The T cell receptor beta chain under discussion was sequenced for a study of Ad26.COV2.S vaccination and SARS-CoV-2 variants. The overall study: Intramuscular Ad26.COV2.S doses were given once or twice, 56 days apart.

General study findings and limits: CD8+ and CD4+ T cells specific for spike reportedly responded with substantial breadth after vaccination.

Treatment: about 20 received Ad26.COV2.S at low or high dose, single or two shots; 5 received placebo; per-sample allocation not given. Material that was analyzed had been drawn on day 63 after the first vaccine or placebo injection. In germline, CDR1 is LGHNT, CDR2 FRNRAP. V lost 0 bases to trimming and J lost 8 bases, with 4 bases between them. The length of the CDR3 is 12 residues. Method: immunoSEQ multiplex PCR; TCRdb's copy keeps in-frame clones and lacks some. This table has roughly 300,000 clones, 88% appearing once. About this clone itself: What it binds is not known.

The chain employs TRBV12-5 and TRBJ2-2; D gene unclear. The material sequenced was peripheral blood, taken in a trial of Ad26.COV2.S vaccine versus placebo. This receptor was identified in a person between 18 and 59 years old who received the Ad26.COV2.S COVID-19 vaccine or a placebo. The CDR3 loop reads CASGLVAGELFF. In DNA form, the CDR3 reads TGTGCTAGTGGTTTGGTAGCGGGGGAGCTGTTTTTT.